This T cell receptor beta chain was sequenced for a study of blood T cell repertoires in COVID-19. Libraries were prepared by immunoSEQ multiplex PCR; TCRdb keeps only in-frame clonotypes and omits some of them. The sample has 150,000 to 200,000 clones; 86% are singletons. The CDR3 has 16 residues. V dropped 5 bases and J dropped 5; count of bases not matched to a gene: 9. Germline V gene lookup returns CDR1 SGHVS and CDR2 FQNEAQ. This clonotype was obtained from an older woman with acute or convalescent COVID-19. The sequenced sample consisted of peripheral blood. The chain has TRBV7-8 and TRBJ2-5; the match to TRBD2 covers 12 bases. CDR3 in amino acids: CASSARLAGDRETQYF. CDR3 DNA: TGTGCCAGCAGCGCAAGACTAGCGGGAGACCGGGAGACCCAGTACTTC.